The TCR beta chain under discussion was sequenced for a study of prognosis after radiotherapy for stage I lung cancer. Study summary: Non-small cell lung cancer patients at stage I were enrolled between 2018 and 2019. General study findings and limits: Tumor specificity of the expanded TCR clones was not determined. The study found that unique TCR clone counts fell after stereotactic body radiation therapy, median about 10,000 versus 6,900.

Per the germline V gene, CDR1 is SGHAT and CDR2 is FQDESV (reference sequence). The CDR3 spans 15 residues. V gave up 4 bases and J gave up 0 bases; unmatched junction bases: 3. This clonotype was observed at least ten times. The antigen is undetermined. By two-round multiplex PCR, the TCR beta CDR3 was amplified from genomic DNA. Specific primers for each TRBV and TRBJ gene were what first-round PCR used. One entry per CDR3 protein results from TCRdb running MiXCR on the multiplex PCR reads. Of approximately 10,000 distinct CDR3 sequences listed, just over 35% are singletons. The chain links TRBV11-1 to TRBJ2-5; 9 nucleotides align to TRBD1. This TCR was sampled from a donor over 45 with non-small cell lung cancer. Sample: PBMCs, taken before or after stereotactic body radiation therapy (not recorded which). Here the CDR3 reads CASSSRDRDQETQYF. CDR3 bases: TGTGCCAGCAGCTCCCGGGACAGGGACCAAGAGACCCAGTACTTC.